This T cell receptor beta chain was sequenced in a study of blood T cell repertoires in COVID-19. Whole-study context: Samples of COVID-19 (acute and convalescent) were obtained from the United States, Italy and Spain. In each case, the material was cDNA or gDNA derived from T cells, B-cell-depleted T cells, or PBMCs.

Original processing notes: Estimation of nucleated cell counts was performed using reference gene primer amplification. Produced via immunoSEQ multiplex PCR; TCRdb's table is partial and in-frame only. Clonal size and the V and J genes are those of that table, whereas D and trimming came from the DNA. The sample lists around 120,000 clones; around three quarters were seen once. The sequenced sample was peripheral blood. This TCR was recovered from a woman aged 70-85 years with acute or convalescent COVID-19.

CDR3 amino acids: CASSLQGQGGTIYF. CDR3 nucleotide sequence: TGTGCCAGCAGTTTACAAGGACAGGGGGGCACCATATATTTT. This chain connects TRBV6-5 to TRBJ1-3, with 10 bases identical to TRBD1. J was trimmed by 9 bases and V by 4 bases; bases with no gene match: 6. In germline, CDR1 is MNHEY, CDR2 SVGAGI. This CDR3 is built from 14 residues.